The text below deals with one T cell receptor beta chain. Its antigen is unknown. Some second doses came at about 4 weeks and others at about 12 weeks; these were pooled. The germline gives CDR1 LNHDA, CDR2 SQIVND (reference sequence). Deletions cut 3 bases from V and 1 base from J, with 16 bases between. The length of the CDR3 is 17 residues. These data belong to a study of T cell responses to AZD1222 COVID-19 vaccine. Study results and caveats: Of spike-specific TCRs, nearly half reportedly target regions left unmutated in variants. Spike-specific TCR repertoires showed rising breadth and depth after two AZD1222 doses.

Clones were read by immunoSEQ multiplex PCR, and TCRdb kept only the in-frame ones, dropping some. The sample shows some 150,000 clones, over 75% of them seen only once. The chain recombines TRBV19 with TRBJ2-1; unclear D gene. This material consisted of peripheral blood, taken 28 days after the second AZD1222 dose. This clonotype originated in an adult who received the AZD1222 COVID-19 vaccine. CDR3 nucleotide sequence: TGTGCCAGTAGTATGGACCGGCTATCGCGTTCCTACAATGAGCAGTTCTTC. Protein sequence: CASSMDRLSRSYNEQFF.